This T cell receptor (beta chain) was documented in a study of monozygotic twins with inflammatory bowel disease. Whole-study results and caveats: Lower TCRbeta diversity (inverse Simpson) was seen in IBD patients than in healthy co-twins.

As for this clonotype: Its antigen remains unknown.

The CDR3 has 14 residues. Germline assignment: CDR1 SEHNR and CDR2 FQNEAQ (reference sequence). The unique tags termed UMIs, each holding a 6-nucleotide sample barcode, were added by means of template switching. TCRdb reanalyzed the 5' RACE reads, giving one entry per CDR3 protein sequence and no DNA. The listing contains approximately 400,000 distinct CDR3 sequences. The sequencing input was blood. The chain uses TRBV7-9 and TRBJ2-5; as DNA is missing, the TRBD2 call by TCRdb cannot be tested. This receptor was identified in a human donor with ulcerative colitis or Crohn's disease, or a healthy co-twin of an affected twin (not recorded which). The CDR3 loop reads CASSPVLAQRTQYF.